Below, 11 T cell receptor beta chains from the same sample are listed, as sequenced in a study of identical twins. TCRdb re-called the 5' RACE reads through MiXCR, storing one row per CDR3 protein. This repertoire shows 300,000 or so distinct CDR3 sequences, around 9.7% found once; its top ten account for 6% to 8.5%. The same data also contributed to another study, on yellow fever vaccine responses in identical twins.

The sample was CD8+ T cells sorted from blood. The receptors shown here come from a young woman in good health.

This clonotype was detected ten times or more. The V and J genes are TRBV20-1 and TRBJ2-7, with D unresolved. This CDR3 contains 14 residues. Deletions cut 0 bases from V and 2 bases from J, with 11 bases between. The germline gives CDR1 DFQATT, CDR2 SNEGSKA (reference sequence). The CDR3 is CSARDLVITYEQYF. CDR3 DNA: TGCAGTGCTAGAGATTTGGTCATCACCTACGAGCAGTACTTC.

This chain joins TRBV3-1 and TRBJ2-3; 7 positions match TRBD2. Germline CDR1 reads LGHDT; CDR2 reads YNNKEL (reference sequence). V shed 1 base, J shed 0 bases, and the junction held 16 bases outside the gene matches. This CDR3 region has 20 residues. CDR3 sequence (DNA): TGTGCCAGCAGCCAAGTTGCCGGGAGGAGCGGTCGTTCTAGCACAGATACGCAGTATTTT. Its protein product is CASSQVAGRSGRSSTDTQYF.

This clonotype was counted between two and nine times. V usage is TRBV29-1 and J usage is TRBJ2-7, with 8 nucleotides matching TRBD1. The CDR3 sequence is 17 residues long. Trimming at V came to 0 bases and at J to 4 bases, leaving 14 bases not matched to a gene. Germline lookup yields CDR1 SQVTM and CDR2 ANQGSEA. CDR3 region: CSVEDQGLTGEEYEQYF. The CDR3, as DNA: TGCAGCGTTGAAGATCAGGGGCTGACAGGGGAAGAGTACGAGCAGTACTTC.

The table lists this clonotype with a few counts. The chain recombines TRBV3-1 with TRBJ2-1; 10 bases align to TRBD2. With 5 bases clipped from V and 7 bases from J, the junction kept 8 bases outside the gene matches. The germline V gene encodes CDR1 LGHDT and CDR2 YNNKEL (reference sequence). This CDR3 has 15 residues. CDR3 nucleotides: TGTGCCAGCAGCACCGTAGCGGGGGGATGGAATGAGCAGTTCTTC. This translates into CASSTVAGGWNEQFF.

This clonotype was found a few times. The gene calls are TRBV27 and TRBJ2-2; D is possibly TRBD1 (5 bases). CDR1 and CDR2 (germline): MNHEY, SMNVEV (reference sequence). The germline V and J ends were trimmed by 5 bases and 1 base, with 20 bases remaining between them. This CDR3 region has 18 residues. CDR3 amino acids: CASSPDQGHLMNTGELFF. In DNA, the CDR3 is TGTGCCAGCAGTCCAGACCAAGGACACCTGATGAACACCGGGGAGCTGTTTTTT.

This clonotype has only a few counts. The chain joins TRBV29-1 to TRBJ2-3; TRBD1 is a possible D gene (5 bases). Germline CDR1 and CDR2: SQVTM and ANQGSEA. This CDR3 has 18 residues. The V end lost 3 bases, the J end lost 6 bases, and 28 bases lay between the germline ends. The CDR3 DNA reads TGCAGCGTTGAGGGGCCAAGGACAAAGCTTTTCGATTCGGATACGCAGTATTTT. Translated: CSVEGPRTKLFDSDTQYF.

The chain recombines TRBV13 with TRBJ2-1; no clear D gene. Germline V gene sequence: CDR1 PRHDT, CDR2 FYEKMQ (reference sequence). The CDR3 is 15 amino acids. V was clipped by 8 bases and J by 5 bases, with 19 bases between them. CDR3 region: CASVLRVGPNNEQFF. CDR3 DNA: TGTGCCAGCGTGCTTCGGGTAGGTCCTAACAATGAGCAGTTCTTC.

The chain combines TRBV2 with TRBJ1-5; no reliable D call. Germline CDR1 is SNHLY and CDR2 is FYNNEI. This CDR3 spans 17 amino acids. Trimming shortened V by 3 bases and J by 0 bases, and 15 bases separated the two germline ends. The CDR3 region is CASSDEITDGSNQPQHF. CDR3 sequence (DNA): TGTGCCAGCAGTGACGAAATAACGGACGGTAGCAATCAGCCCCAGCATTTT.

The sample holds a few counts of this clonotype. This chain uses TRBV27 with TRBJ2-4; no reliable D call. Germline CDR1 reads MNHEY; CDR2 reads SMNVEV (reference sequence). V lost 1 base and J 10 bases, leaving 5 bases between the germline ends. This CDR3 is built from 11 residues. The CDR3 bases are TGTGCCAGCAGTTTATACGGTATTCAGTACTTC. Its translation: CASSLYGIQYF.

The table lists this clonotype with a few counts. The J gene is TRBJ1-1, the V gene TRBV5-1; D gene ambiguous. CDR1 SGHRS and CDR2 YFSETQ come from the germline V gene. Trimming took 0 bases from V and 7 from J, leaving 19 bases between them. The CDR3 has 16 residues. The CDR3 reads CASSLAGAQASNEAFF. The CDR3 DNA reads as TGCGCCAGCAGCTTGGCGGGAGCCCAAGCCTCTAATGAAGCTTTCTTT.

The chain links TRBV24-1 to TRBJ2-1, with 9 bases lining up with TRBD2. CDR3 length equals 17 residues. The J segment lost 8 bases and the V segment lost 0 bases, leaving 10 bases of the junction unmatched. CDR1 is KGHDR and CDR2 is SFDVKD in the germline V gene. CDR3 nucleotides: TGTGCCACCAGTGATTTGGATAGGACTAGCGCAACGGATGAGCAGTTCTTC. It encodes CATSDLDRTSATDEQFF.